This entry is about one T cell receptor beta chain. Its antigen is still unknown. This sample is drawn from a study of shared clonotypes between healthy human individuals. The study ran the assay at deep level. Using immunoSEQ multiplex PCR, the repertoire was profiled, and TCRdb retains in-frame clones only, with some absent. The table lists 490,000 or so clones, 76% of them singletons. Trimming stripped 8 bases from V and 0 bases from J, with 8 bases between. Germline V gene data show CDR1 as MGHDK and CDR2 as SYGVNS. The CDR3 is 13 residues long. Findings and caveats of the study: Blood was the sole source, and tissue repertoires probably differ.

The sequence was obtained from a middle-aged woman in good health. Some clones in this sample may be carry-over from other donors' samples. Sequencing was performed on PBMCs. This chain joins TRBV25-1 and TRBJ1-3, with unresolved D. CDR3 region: CASRPLSGNTIYF. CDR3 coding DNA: TGTGCCAGCCGTCCCCTCTCTGGAAACACCATATATTTT. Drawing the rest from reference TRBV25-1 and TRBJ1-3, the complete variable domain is EADIYQTPRYLVIGTGKKITLECSQTMGHDKMYWYQQDPGMELHLIHYSYGVNSTEKGDLSSESTVSRIRTEHFPLTLESARPSHTSQYLCASRPLSGNTIYFGEGSWLTVV.